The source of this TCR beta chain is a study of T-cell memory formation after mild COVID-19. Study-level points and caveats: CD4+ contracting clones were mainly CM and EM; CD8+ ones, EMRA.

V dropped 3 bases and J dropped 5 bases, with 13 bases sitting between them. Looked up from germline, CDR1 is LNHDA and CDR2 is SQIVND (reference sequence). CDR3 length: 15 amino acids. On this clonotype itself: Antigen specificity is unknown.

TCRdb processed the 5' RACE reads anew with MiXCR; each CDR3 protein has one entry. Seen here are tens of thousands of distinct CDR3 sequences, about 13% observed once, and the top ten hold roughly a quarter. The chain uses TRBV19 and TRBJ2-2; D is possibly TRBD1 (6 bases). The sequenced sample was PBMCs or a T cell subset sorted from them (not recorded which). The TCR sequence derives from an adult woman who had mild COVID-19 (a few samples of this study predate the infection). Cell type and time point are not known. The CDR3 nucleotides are TGTGCCAGTAGTATTGAGGGAGACAGGACCGGGGAGCTGTTTTTT. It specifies CASSIEGDRTGELFF.